Following are 19 T cell receptor beta chains from one sample sequenced in a study of shared clonotypes between healthy human individuals. The table came from immunoSEQ multiplex PCR; TCRdb's copy has only in-frame clones and leaves some out. This table has around 2.5 million clones, approximately 93% appearing once. The sequencing input was naive CD4+ T cells from PBMCs. Subset noted: CD45RA+ positively selected. These receptors came from a man aged 18 to 29 in good health. Some clones in this sample may be carry-over from other donors' samples.

Concerning this clone itself: This same CDR3 is encoded by further DNA sequences in the sample. V and J are TRBV30 and TRBJ2-3, with a weak D call TRBD2 (5 bases). Germline CDR1 GTSNPN, CDR2 SVGIG (reference sequence). There are 14 residues in the CDR3. The V end was cut by 0 bases, the J end by 2 bases, with 9 bases between. As DNA, the CDR3 is TGTGCCTGGAGTGTAGGACTTATCACAGATACGCAGTATTTT. It translates to CAWSVGLITDTQYF.

This clone appeared a single time. This CDR3 is also generated by other DNA sequences in the sample. The chain recombines TRBV28 with TRBJ1-2, with D perhaps matching TRBD1 (5 bases). CDR3 length: 16 residues. The ends were cut back, 2 bases at V and 4 bases at J, with 17 bases in the middle. The germline CDR1 and CDR2 sequences are MDHEN and SYDVKM. The DNA of the CDR3 is TGTGCCAGCAGTTTAACGAGCGGTAACAGGATCTATGGCTACACCTTC. Protein product: CASSLTSGNRIYGYTF.

V usage is TRBV7-2 and J usage is TRBJ2-3, with 7 nucleotides matching TRBD2. Germline V gene lookup returns CDR1 SGHTA and CDR2 FQGNSA. The J segment lost 1 base and the V segment lost 5 bases, leaving 12 bases of the junction unmatched. The CDR3 sequence is 17 residues long. CDR3 sequence: CASSPYAAGPGTDTQYF. In DNA form, the CDR3 reads TGTGCCAGCAGCCCGTACGCAGCGGGACCCGGCACAGATACGCAGTATTTT.

The J gene is TRBJ2-1, the V gene TRBV20-1; D gene uncertain. The CDR3 consists of 11 residues. Germline V gives CDR1 DFQATT, CDR2 SNEGSKA (reference sequence). V was cut by 1 base and J by 9 bases, with 7 bases left in between. This CDR3 is CSARGMAEQFF. The CDR3 nucleotides are TGCAGTGCTAGAGGGATGGCTGAGCAGTTCTTC.

This chain uses TRBV30 with TRBJ2-7; D may be TRBD1 or TRBD2 (6 bases each). The germline V gene has CDR1 GTSNPN and CDR2 SVGIG (reference sequence). There are 15 residues in the CDR3. V lost 0 bases to trimming and J lost 1 base, with 13 bases between them. The CDR3 here is CAWSVRGARSYEQYF. In DNA, the CDR3 is TGTGCCTGGAGTGTAAGGGGGGCTAGGTCCTACGAGCAGTACTTC.

The chain uses TRBV6-1 and TRBJ2-1; no reliable D call. The germline V gene encodes CDR1 MNHNS and CDR2 SASEGT. V was clipped by 3 bases and J by 5 bases, with 5 bases between them. The CDR3 has 12 amino acids. DNA of the CDR3: TGTGCCAGCAGTGATCCGCACAATGAGCAGTTCTTC. As protein: CASSDPHNEQFF.

This chain uses TRBV5-4 with TRBJ1-2, with D perhaps TRBD1 (5 bases). Trimming took off 4 bases at V and 8 bases at J, with 24 bases between the two ends. The germline V gene has CDR1 SGHNT and CDR2 YYREEE (reference sequence). The CDR3 consists of 16 residues. CDR3 sequence reads: CASSQEGNGGLGGYTF. CDR3 DNA: TGTGCCAGCAGCCAAGAGGGGAATGGGGGTCTTGGAGGCTACACCTTC.

Comments on this clone: Other nucleotide sequences in the sample specify the same CDR3. J is TRBJ2-1 and V is TRBV5-4; no reliable D call. This CDR3 region has 16 residues. Per germline, CDR1 SGHNT and CDR2 YYREEE (reference sequence). The ends were cut back, 0 bases at V and 0 bases at J, with 10 bases in the middle. The CDR3 sequence: CASSLAAISSYNEQFF. CDR3 DNA sequence: TGTGCCAGCAGCTTGGCAGCGATCAGCTCCTACAATGAGCAGTTCTTC. The variable domain in full, with the rest retrieved from reference TRBV5-4 and TRBJ2-1, is ETGVTQSPTHLIKTRGQQVTLRCSSQSGHNTVSWYQQALGQGPQFIFQYYREEENGRGNFPPRFSGLQFPNYSSELNVNALELDDSALYLCASSLAAISSYNEQFFGPGTRLTVL.

Turning to this clone: This specimen includes other DNA sequences encoding the same CDR3. This chain uses TRBV9 with TRBJ2-7, with D uncertain. The length of the CDR3 is 14 residues. In germline, CDR1 is SGDLS, CDR2 YYNGEE. Deletions cut 0 bases from V and 0 bases from J, with 7 bases between. The CDR3: CASSVGLASYEQYF. CDR3 bases: TGTGCCAGCAGCGTAGGATTGGCCTCCTACGAGCAGTACTTC.

This chain links TRBV7-3 with TRBJ2-1; possible D gene TRBD2, 6 bases. CDR1 and CDR2 (germline): SGHTA, FQGTGA. The CDR3 contains 13 residues. V was shortened by 6 bases and J by 6 bases, with 12 bases between the two germline ends. For the CDR3, the DNA is TGTGCCAGCAGTCCACTAGCTACCAATGAGCAGTTCTTC. Translated, it gives CASSPLATNEQFF. Using reference TRBV7-3 and TRBJ2-1 for the parts outside the CDR3, the full variable domain is GAGVSQTPSNKVTEKGKYVELRCDPISGHTALYWYRQSLGQGPEFLIYFQGTGAADDSGLPNDRFFAVRPEGSVSTLKIQRTERGDSAVYLCASSPLATNEQFFGPGTRLTVL.

About this clone itself: Different DNA sequences within this sample yield the same CDR3. The rearrangement uses TRBV5-1 and TRBJ1-1; D gene unclear. CDR1 and CDR2 (germline): SGHRS, YFSETQ. CDR3 length: 14 residues. Trimming left V 2 bases short and J 1 base short, with 9 bases between. The CDR3 DNA is TGCGCCAGCAGCTTAGAACGGGGGAACACTGAAGCTTTCTTT. This encodes CASSLERGNTEAFF. The whole variable domain, filled in from reference TRBV5-1 and TRBJ1-1, reads KAGVTQTPRYLIKTRGQQVTLSCSPISGHRSVSWYQQTPGQGLQFLFEYFSETQRNKGNFPGRFSGRQFSNSRSEMNVSTLELGDSALYLCASSLERGNTEAFFGQGTRLTVV.

The gene calls are TRBV30 and TRBJ1-3; 11 nucleotides line up with TRBD1. The CDR3 runs to 18 residues. The germline CDR1 and CDR2 sequences are GTSNPN and SVGIG (reference sequence). Germline trimming cut 4 bases from V and 2 bases from J; bases unmatched to any gene: 13. The chain's CDR3 is CAWMGRTGGVVAGNTIYF. Written as DNA, the CDR3 is TGTGCCTGGATGGGGAGGACAGGGGGCGTTGTAGCTGGAAACACCATATATTTT.

This chain connects TRBV6-5 to TRBJ1-1; D remains unclear. V was shortened by 6 bases and J by 1 base, with 12 bases between the two germline ends. Germline CDR1 is MNHEY and CDR2 is SVGAGI. The CDR3 extends over 14 amino acids. CDR3 region: CASRPHVSNTEAFF. The CDR3 DNA reads as TGTGCCAGCAGACCCCACGTTTCGAACACTGAAGCTTTCTTT.

This chain uses TRBV5-1 with TRBJ1-2, with D perhaps matching TRBD1 (5 bases). V lost 1 base and J lost 6, with 16 bases in between. The CDR3 consists of 15 residues. Germline CDR1 SGHRS, CDR2 YFSETQ. The CDR3 region is CASSLYAPLRDGYTF. CDR3 bases: TGCGCCAGCAGCTTGTACGCACCCCTCAGGGATGGCTACACCTTC.

The chain has TRBV6-1 and TRBJ1-2; D remains ambiguous. This CDR3 has 12 residues. The V and J ends lost 6 bases and 4 bases respectively, with 9 bases between them. CDR1 and CDR2 (germline): MNHNS, SASEGT. CDR3 sequence reads: CASSRNSYGYTF. The CDR3 DNA is TGTGCCAGCAGCAGAAACTCCTATGGCTACACCTTC.

The gene calls are TRBV29-1 and TRBJ1-3; D gene uncertain. CDR3 size: 13 residues. The germline gives CDR1 SQVTM, CDR2 ANQGSEA. V lost 6 bases and J lost 0, with 9 bases in between. The CDR3 region is CSVRDDSGNTIYF. Written as DNA, the CDR3 is TGCAGCGTCCGAGACGACTCTGGAAACACCATATATTTT.

This clone was recorded many times. Other DNA sequences within the sample encode an identical CDR3. The gene calls are TRBV27 and TRBJ1-5; no definite D call. CDR3 length equals 13 residues. From germline, CDR1 is MNHEY and CDR2 SMNVEV (reference sequence). The V end was cut by 3 bases, the J end by 4 bases, with 7 bases between. The CDR3 DNA follows: TGTGCCAGCAGTTTCAATCAGAATCAGCCCCAGCATTTT. It is translated as CASSFNQNQPQHF.

CDR3 sequence (DNA): TGTGCCAGCAGCTTACGGGAGCCCGCCTGGGGGAGTGAGCAGTTCTTC. Translated: CASSLREPAWGSEQFF. V and J are TRBV7-8 and TRBJ2-1, with a weak D call TRBD2 (6 bases). Germline loops: CDR1 SGHVS, CDR2 FQNEAQ. The CDR3 extends over 16 amino acids. Trimming shortened V by 2 bases and J by 9 bases, and 20 bases separated the two germline ends.

The rearrangement joins TRBV28 to TRBJ2-1; possible D gene TRBD2, 5 bases. Germline V CDR1 and CDR2: MDHEN, SYDVKM. Trimming cost V 2 bases and J 3 bases, with 11 bases left between them. The CDR3 has 15 residues. The CDR3 here is CASSLATKVYNEQFF. The CDR3 nucleotides read TGTGCCAGCAGTTTAGCGACTAAGGTCTACAATGAGCAGTTCTTC.